These 21 T cell receptor beta chains were sequenced from one sample in a study of OX40 agonist ivuxolimab in advanced cancers. Library construction relied on the immunoSEQ multiplex PCR assay. Here the immuneACCESS table is served through TCRdb, limited to in-frame sequences with V and J called. Missing clones are a known gap in these copies; in checked studies unresolved V genes cover under half, and the rest lacks a known reason. In all, the sample holds tens of thousands of clones, and about 92% of those were seen once. The ten largest clonotypes hold around 20% of the sample. Sequenced material: CD4+ or CD8+ T cells sorted from blood, taken in a trial of the OX40 agonist ivuxolimab. Receptors originate from an adult with an advanced solid tumor such as melanoma, head and neck, liver or kidney cancer.

This clone appeared a single time. This chain links TRBV30 with TRBJ1-2; D is perhaps TRBD1 (5 bases). Trimming took off 5 bases at V and 14 bases at J, with 21 bases between the two ends. This CDR3 is built from 12 residues. Per germline, CDR1 GTSNPN and CDR2 SVGIG (reference sequence). The CDR3 region has the DNA TGTGCCTGGGGGCAGGGACCCGCCGGCGAAACCTTC. Amino acids: CAWGQGPAGETF.

The genes are TRBV30 and TRBJ2-3; 10 bases align to TRBD2. Trimming took 1 base from V and 4 from J; bases not matched to a gene: 2. The germline V gene has CDR1 GTSNPN and CDR2 SVGIG (reference sequence). The CDR3 has 14 amino acids. The CDR3 spells CAWSAGTSADTQYF. The CDR3 nucleotides are TGTGCCTGGAGTGCTGGGACTAGCGCAGATACGCAGTATTTT.

The chain joins TRBV6-1 to TRBJ2-7; D remains unclear. The germline V gene encodes CDR1 MNHNS and CDR2 SASEGT. With 1 base removed from V and 4 bases from J, the gap between germline ends came to 14 bases. The CDR3 loop spans 15 amino acids. CDR3 amino acids: CASSEGNAVLYEQYF. CDR3 bases: TGTGCCAGCAGTGAAGGAAATGCAGTTCTTTACGAGCAGTACTTC.

The chain is built from TRBV27 and TRBJ2-3, with D unclear. V lost 1 base to trimming and J lost 0 bases, with 8 bases between them. CDR1 and CDR2 (germline): MNHEY, SMNVEV (reference sequence). The CDR3 totals 15 residues. The CDR3 spells CASSLYAASTDTQYF. CDR3 DNA: TGTGCCAGCAGTTTATATGCGGCGAGCACAGATACGCAGTATTTT.

This chain links TRBV30 with TRBJ2-3; D gene unclear. The CDR3 is made up of 12 amino acids. Germline V gives CDR1 GTSNPN, CDR2 SVGIG (reference sequence). Between the trimmed V and J ends, which lost 4 bases and 5 bases, there was a span of 10 bases. In nucleotides, the CDR3 is TGTGCCTGGAATACGGACGGAGATACGCAGTATTTT. Translated, it gives CAWNTDGDTQYF. The full variable domain, rest sourced from reference TRBV30 and TRBJ2-3, is SQTIHQWPATLVQPVGSPLSLECTVEGTSNPNLYWYRQAAGRGLQLLFYSVGIGQISSEVPQNLSASRPQDRQFILSSKKLLLSDSGFYLCAWNTDGDTQYFGPGTRLTVL.

The CDR3 is CASSPGQVYEQYF. Written as DNA, the CDR3 is TGTGCCAGTAGTCCGGGACAGGTTTACGAGCAGTACTTC. The chain employs TRBV19 and TRBJ2-7, with 8 bases that match TRBD1. J was trimmed by 4 bases and V by 5 bases; bases with no gene match: 4. The CDR3 runs to 13 residues. Germline V CDR1 and CDR2: LNHDA, SQIVND (reference sequence).

DNA of the CDR3: TGTGCCAGCAGCTTAATCGGGGAGCAGTACTTC. Its protein product is CASSLIGEQYF. V is TRBV7-9 and J is TRBJ2-7; D call uncertain. V was trimmed by 2 bases and J by 7 bases, leaving 6 bases between them. CDR3 length: 11 residues. Per the germline V gene, CDR1 is SEHNR and CDR2 is FQNEAQ (reference sequence). Using reference TRBV7-9 and TRBJ2-7 for the parts outside the CDR3, the full variable domain is DTGVSQNPRHKITKRGQNVTFRCDPISEHNRLYWYRQTLGQGPEFLTYFQNEAQLEKSRLLSDRFSAERPKGSFSTLEIQRTEQGDSAMYLCASSLIGEQYFGPGTRLTVT.

The chain employs TRBV2 and TRBJ2-3; 9 nucleotides match TRBD1. Germline V gives CDR1 SNHLY, CDR2 FYNNEI. Trimming removed 5 bases from V and 0 bases from J; junction bases left unmatched: 6. The CDR3 runs 16 residues. CDR3 protein: CASSIDRGTSTDTQYF. The CDR3 bases are TGTGCCAGCAGTATAGACAGGGGGACTAGCACAGATACGCAGTATTTT.

The J gene is TRBJ1-5, the V gene TRBV28, with a possible D match to TRBD1 (5 bases). The CDR3 runs to 14 residues. From germline, CDR1 is MDHEN and CDR2 SYDVKM. Trimming pared 3 bases from V and 7 bases from J, leaving 13 bases between. As DNA, the CDR3 is TGTGCCAGCAGTTTCTATATCAGGGCACAGCCCCAGCATTTT. Translated: CASSFYIRAQPQHF.

In nucleotides, the CDR3 is TGTGCCAGCAGTTTACCCGGGGCCAACGTCCTGACTTTC. Its protein is CASSLPGANVLTF. The chain has TRBV28 and TRBJ2-6; D gene uncertain. CDR3 length equals 13 residues. The V and J ends lost 2 bases and 4 bases respectively, with 3 bases between them. Germline assignment: CDR1 MDHEN and CDR2 SYDVKM.

Many counts were recorded for this clone. The chain couples TRBV6-5 to TRBJ1-3; D might be TRBD1 (5 bases). CDR3 size: 14 residues. CDR1 MNHEY and CDR2 SVGAGI come from the germline V gene. Trimming removed 6 bases from V and 0 bases from J, with 9 bases in between. The CDR3 bases are TGTGCCAGCAGGTCCGGGGGCTCTGGAAACACCATATATTTT. This translates into CASRSGGSGNTIYF.

The chain uses TRBV28 and TRBJ1-6; D may be TRBD1 (6 bases). V lost 7 bases and J 3 bases, leaving 16 bases between the germline ends. This CDR3 has 16 amino acids. Germline CDR1 MDHEN, CDR2 SYDVKM. CDR3 region: CASTLGTQNYNSPLHF. The CDR3 DNA reads as TGTGCCAGCACCCTAGGGACACAAAACTATAATTCACCCCTCCACTTT.

The chain carries TRBV6-6 and TRBJ2-7; D is undetermined. V lost 0 bases and J 4 bases, leaving 7 bases between the germline ends. The CDR3 loop spans 13 amino acids. CDR1 and CDR2 from the germline V gene are MNHNY and SVGAGI (reference sequence). The CDR3: CASSYSIGYEQYF. CDR3 coding DNA: TGTGCCAGCAGTTACTCGATAGGGTACGAGCAGTACTTC.

The chain employs TRBV7-2 and TRBJ2-7; 7 bases map to TRBD1. This CDR3 region has 17 residues. Germline V gene lookup returns CDR1 SGHTA and CDR2 FQGNSA. V lost 5 bases and J lost 3; bases outside the gene matches: 16. Here the CDR3 reads CASSQMGQFWTLYEQYV. CDR3 DNA sequence: TGTGCCAGCAGCCAGATGGGACAGTTTTGGACCCTCTACGAGCAGTACGTC.

V gene TRBV11-2 combines with J gene TRBJ2-3, with 8 nucleotides matching TRBD2. The CDR3 is 18 residues long. Per germline, CDR1 SGHAT and CDR2 FQNNGV. The V and J ends lost 5 bases and 4 bases, in that order; junction bases with no gene match: 17. The CDR3 sequence: CASSPPSGTRSLADTQYF. The CDR3 bases are TGTGCCAGCAGCCCTCCCTCCGGGACTAGATCCTTGGCAGATACGCAGTATTTT.

The rearrangement links TRBV5-6 to TRBJ1-5, with 7 bases matching TRBD1. The CDR3 covers 14 residues. The V segment lost 3 bases and the J segment 5 bases; nucleotides outside the gene matches: 5. Germline assignment: CDR1 SGHDT and CDR2 YYEEEE. This CDR3 reads CASSWGTVDQPQHF. The CDR3, as DNA: TGTGCCAGCAGCTGGGGGACAGTTGATCAGCCCCAGCATTTT.

The chain links TRBV21-1 to TRBJ1-3; TRBD1 is taken as the D call from the table, unchecked against the DNA. TRBV21-1 is a pseudogene segment. This CDR3 is 17 amino acids long. CDR3 coding DNA: TGTGCCAGCAGCAAAGTCCAAGGGGGCCACTCTGGAAACACCATATATTTT. Its protein is CASSKVQGGHSGNTIYF.

This clone has more than one count but fewer than ten. The chain couples TRBV6-5 to TRBJ2-2; D unclear. CDR1 is MNHEY, CDR2 SVGAGI, per germline. CDR3 length equals 16 residues. V was cut by 0 bases and J by 3 bases, with 11 bases left in between. Here the CDR3 reads CASSYSMGRHTGELFF. In nucleotides, the CDR3 is TGTGCCAGCAGTTACTCGATGGGCAGGCACACCGGGGAGCTGTTTTTT.

The chain uses TRBV13 and TRBJ1-5; D is unresolved. Trimming took 0 bases from V and 4 from J, leaving 10 bases between them. This CDR3 has 15 amino acids. CDR1 is PRHDT, CDR2 FYEKMQ, per germline (reference sequence). The CDR3 loop reads CASSLGRTRNQPQHF. As DNA, the CDR3 is TGTGCCAGCAGCTTAGGCCGGACTAGAAATCAGCCCCAGCATTTT.

This clone showed up just once. The chain is built from TRBV29-1 and TRBJ2-1; D might be TRBD2 (6 bases). The CDR3 spans 15 residues. Trimming took 1 base from V and 6 from J, leaving 16 bases between them. Germline CDR1 is SQVTM and CDR2 is ANQGSEA. DNA of the CDR3: TGCAGCGTTGAAGGGGGGGAGGTCGCACCCAATGAGCAGTTCTTC. It specifies CSVEGGEVAPNEQFF.

The rearrangement links TRBV6-1 to TRBJ2-1, with D possibly TRBD2 on 6 matching bases. V was clipped by 1 base and J by 2 bases, with 15 bases between them. The germline V gene encodes CDR1 MNHNS and CDR2 SASEGT. The CDR3 loop spans 17 amino acids. CDR3 protein: CASSEGRGPSPYNEQFF. CDR3 sequence (DNA): TGTGCCAGCAGTGAAGGGCGGGGACCATCTCCCTACAATGAGCAGTTCTTC.